The sequence of this T cell receptor beta chain was determined in a study of blood T cell repertoires in COVID-19. Study summary: Acute and convalescent COVID-19 specimens originated in the United States, Italy and Spain.

Per the study methods: How many nucleated cells were present was estimated from reference gene primer amplification. Profiled with immunoSEQ multiplex PCR; TCRdb holds only in-frame clones, not every one. V, J and clone size are taken as reported in that table, and D and trimming were inferred from the DNA itself. Seen here are a few hundred thousand clones, 88% observed once, and the top ten hold approximately 2%. The CDR3 is made up of 14 amino acids. Trimming pared 5 bases from V and 3 bases from J, leaving 13 bases between. Looked up from germline, CDR1 is SGHTA and CDR2 is FQGTGA. In terms of age and location, participants ranged from about 18 to 100 years and lived in under 30 US areas.

V and J are TRBV7-3 and TRBJ1-1, with D maybe TRBD1 (6 bases). Sequencing was done on a sample of PBMCs or T cells enriched from blood (not recorded which). The receptor was derived from a woman aged 60-75 years in a cohort exposed to, infected with or recovered from COVID-19 (not recorded which). The CDR3 DNA is TGTGCCAGCAGCCCACAGGGTGGAGACACTGAAGCTTTCTTT. As protein: CASSPQGGDTEAFF.